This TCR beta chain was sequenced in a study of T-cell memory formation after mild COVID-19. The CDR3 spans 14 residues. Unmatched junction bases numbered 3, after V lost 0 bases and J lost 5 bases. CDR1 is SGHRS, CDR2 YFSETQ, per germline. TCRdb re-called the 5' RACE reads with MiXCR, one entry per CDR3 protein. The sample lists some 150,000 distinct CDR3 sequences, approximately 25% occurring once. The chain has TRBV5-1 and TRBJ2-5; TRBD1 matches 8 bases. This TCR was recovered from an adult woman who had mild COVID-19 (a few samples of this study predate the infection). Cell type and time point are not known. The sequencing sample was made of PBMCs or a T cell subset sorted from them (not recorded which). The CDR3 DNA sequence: TGCGCCAGCAGCTTGGACAGGGGGTACGAGACCCAGTACTTC. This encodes CASSLDRGYETQYF.